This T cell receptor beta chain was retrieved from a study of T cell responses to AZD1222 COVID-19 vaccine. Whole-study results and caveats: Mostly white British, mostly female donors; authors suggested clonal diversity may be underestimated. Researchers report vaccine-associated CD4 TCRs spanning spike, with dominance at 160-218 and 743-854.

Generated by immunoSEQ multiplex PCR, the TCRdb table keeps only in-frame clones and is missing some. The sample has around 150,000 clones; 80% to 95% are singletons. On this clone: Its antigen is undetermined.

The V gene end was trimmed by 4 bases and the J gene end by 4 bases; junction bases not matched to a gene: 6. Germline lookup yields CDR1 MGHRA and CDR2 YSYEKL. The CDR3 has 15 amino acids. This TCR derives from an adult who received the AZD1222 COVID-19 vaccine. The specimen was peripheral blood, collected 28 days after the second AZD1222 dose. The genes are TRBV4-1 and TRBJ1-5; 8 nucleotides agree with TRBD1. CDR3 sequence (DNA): TGCGCCAGCAGCCTTGACAGGGGCCCGAATCAGCCCCAGCATTTT. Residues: CASSLDRGPNQPQHF.